Sequencing of this T cell receptor beta chain was carried out in a study of shared clonotypes between healthy human individuals. TCRdb's table, derived via immunoSEQ multiplex PCR, lists solely in-frame clones and lacks some. The sample includes about 2.1 million clones, just over 90% seen only once; the top ten take about 1.6%. Germline V gene data show CDR1 as SGHRS and CDR2 as YFSETQ. The CDR3 totals 15 residues. V lost 2 bases and J lost 9; bases outside the gene matches: 13. In the naive CD8 group, cells lacked CD45RO and were positively selected for CCR7, so terminally differentiated effector memory CD45RA+ cells were left out.

The rearrangement joins TRBV5-1 to TRBJ2-7, with 8 positions matching TRBD1. Source material: naive CD8+ T cells from PBMCs. The sequence was collected from a man younger than 35 in good health. Some clones in this sample may be carry-over from other donors' samples. CDR3 DNA sequence: TGCGCCAGCAGCTTCGGGCAGGGGGCCGTCGACGGGCAGTACTTC. Residues: CASSFGQGAVDGQYF.